One sample yielded the 20 T cell receptor beta chains listed below, sequenced in a study of CD8 T cells in ankylosing spondylitis. The study's findings and limits: Ankylosing spondylitis blood appeared to carry a characteristic TCR beta motif of roughly 8 highly homologous variants.

TCRdb analysed the 5' RACE reads with MiXCR anew, one entry per CDR3 protein. The sample has roughly 490,000 distinct CDR3 sequences; roughly 5.2% are singletons. No cognate antigen is known for these TCRs. Specimen: blood, either unsorted or a sorted T cell fraction (not recorded which). The receptor source for this set is a male donor with ankylosing spondylitis.

This clonotype was seen many times. V usage is TRBV28 and J usage is TRBJ2-1; 13 bases map to TRBD2. The CDR3 length is 20 residues. Germline trimming cut 5 bases from V and 0 bases from J; bases unmatched to any gene: 13. Looked up from germline, CDR1 is MDHEN and CDR2 is SYDVKM. The CDR3, as DNA: TGTGCCAGCAGTAACCCCATACTAGCGGGAGGGAGACGCTCCTACAATGAGCAGTTCTTC. It specifies CASSNPILAGGRRSYNEQFF.

The chain carries TRBV4-3 and TRBJ2-7; maybe TRBD2 (6 bases). From germline, CDR1 is LGHNA and CDR2 YSLEER. The CDR3 covers 14 residues. Trimming took 2 bases from V and 6 from J, leaving 14 bases between them. The CDR3: CASSQTGGGVEQYF. CDR3 in DNA: TGCGCCAGCAGCCAAACCGGGGGTGGGGTCGAGCAGTACTTC.

This clonotype was recorded at least ten times. The junction departs from germline at one end; a sequencing error may be responsible. This chain connects TRBV15 to TRBJ1-4, with D perhaps matching TRBD1 (5 bases). The V gene's germline CDR1 is LNHNV and CDR2 YYDKDF (reference sequence). The CDR3 covers 16 residues. The DNA for the CDR3 is TGTGCCACCAGTAGAGGTTGGGGGTCGGTTGGCGAAAAACTGTTTTTT. Translated: CATSRGWGSVGEKLFF.

This clonotype was picked up many times. V and J are TRBV7-3 and TRBJ2-2; D gene ambiguous. The CDR3 extends over 13 amino acids. In germline, CDR1 is SGHTA, CDR2 FQGTGA. Trimming left V 5 bases short and J 2 bases short, with 6 bases between. CDR3: CASSADNTGELFF. The CDR3 bases are TGTGCCAGCAGCGCGGACAACACCGGGGAGCTGTTTTTT.

At least ten counts were recorded for this clonotype. V is TRBV4-3 and J is TRBJ1-2, with a tentative D call TRBD1 (5 bases). This CDR3 contains 16 residues. Trimming removed 4 bases from V and 1 base from J, with 16 bases in between. The germline CDR1 and CDR2 sequences are LGHNA and YSLEER. CDR3 sequence: CASSLGQPGHNYGYTF. CDR3 sequence (DNA): TGCGCCAGCAGCCTAGGACAACCGGGCCATAACTATGGCTACACCTTC.

This clonotype was counted many times. This chain uses TRBV2 with TRBJ1-4, with 9 positions matching TRBD1. V shed 8 bases, J shed 7 bases, and the junction held 8 bases outside the gene matches. The CDR3 length is 14 residues. The germline V gene has CDR1 SNHLY and CDR2 FYNNEI. In DNA form, the CDR3 reads TGTGCCAGCGGGTCCGGGACAGGGAGTGAAAAACTGTTTTTT. Its protein is CASGSGTGSEKLFF.

This clonotype was counted at least ten times. The chain employs TRBV4-3 and TRBJ2-5, with 13 bases identical to TRBD2. The CDR3 is 15 residues long. Germline loops: CDR1 LGHNA, CDR2 YSLEER. The V gene end was trimmed by 3 bases and the J gene end by 5 bases; junction bases not matched to a gene: 3. This CDR3 reads CASSQLLAGGETQYF. CDR3 DNA: TGCGCCAGCAGCCAGTTACTAGCGGGAGGGGAGACCCAGTACTTC.

The table lists this clonotype with many counts. The chain carries TRBV7-9 and TRBJ2-3; TRBD2 aligns across 8 bases. With V trimmed by 5 bases and J by 4 bases, 2 bases remained unmatched. Looked up from germline, CDR1 is SEHNR and CDR2 is FQNEAQ (reference sequence). The CDR3 spans 13 residues. CDR3 sequence reads: CASSTGGADTQYF. Written as DNA, the CDR3 is TGTGCCAGCAGCACCGGGGGGGCAGATACGCAGTATTTT.

This clonotype was counted many times. This chain's CDR3 is CASSLIPAGGAASTEAFF. Written as DNA, the CDR3 is TGTGCCAGCAGCCTCATCCCCGCGGGGGGCGCGGCGAGCACTGAAGCTTTCTTT. This chain links TRBV7-8 with TRBJ1-1, with D possibly TRBD1 on 6 matching bases. Germline CDR1 SGHVS, CDR2 FQNEAQ. CDR3 length: 18 residues. V was pared by 5 bases and J by 4 bases, with 26 bases between.

The sample holds many counts of this clonotype. J is TRBJ2-6 and V is TRBV12-3 or TRBV12-4, with unresolved D. CDR3 length: 13 residues. Trimming cost V 7 bases and J 2 bases, with 6 bases left between them. Written as DNA, the CDR3 is TGTGCCAGCAAACCTGCTGGGGCCAACGTCCTGACTTTC. It is translated as CASKPAGANVLTF.

The rearrangement links TRBV20-1 to TRBJ2-7; 8 nucleotides line up with TRBD1. J gave up 2 bases and V 5 bases, and 11 bases lay outside the gene matches. This CDR3 is built from 15 residues. The germline CDR1 and CDR2 sequences are DFQATT and SNEGSKA (reference sequence). The CDR3 loop is CSARDPGGSAYEQYF. The CDR3 DNA follows: TGCAGTGCTCGGGATCCAGGGGGCTCCGCCTACGAGCAGTACTTC.

This clonotype has at least ten counts. This chain connects TRBV12-3 or TRBV12-4 to TRBJ2-3; D may match TRBD1 or TRBD2 (5 bases each). The CDR3 contains 15 residues. V lost 6 bases to trimming and J lost 2 bases, with 15 bases between them. Here the CDR3 reads CASSLRDDFTDTQYF. In DNA, the CDR3 is TGTGCCAGCAGCCTCCGGGACGACTTCACAGATACGCAGTATTTT.

The table lists this clonotype with many counts. The chain employs TRBV20-1 and TRBJ1-2; a weak D match, TRBD1 (5 bases). The V gene lost 4 bases and the J gene lost 8 bases, with 14 bases spanning the gap. The CDR3 is 12 amino acids. CDR1 is DFQATT, CDR2 SNEGSKA, per germline (reference sequence). The DNA for the CDR3 is TGCAGTGCTACCATGACGGGGGGAGGCTACACCTTC. Encoded protein: CSATMTGGGYTF.

With regard to this clonotype: Given a much more abundant clone one base away, this may be a read error. The chain carries TRBV11-2 and TRBJ2-5; the match to TRBD2 covers 10 bases. There are 18 residues in the CDR3. Germline CDR1 and CDR2: SGHAT and FQNNGV. The CDR3 region is CASSFSLLAGAGGETQNF. CDR3 DNA sequence: TGTGCCAGCAGCTTTTCACTTCTAGCGGGGGCCGGAGGAGAGACCCAGAACTTC.

This clonotype was picked up many times. The chain carries TRBV5-1 and TRBJ2-2; no clear D. Germline assignment: CDR1 SGHRS and CDR2 YFSETQ. The CDR3 totals 14 residues. V lost 5 bases and J lost 0, with 8 bases in between. DNA for the CDR3: TGCGCCAGCAGAATAGACGCGAACACCGGGGAGCTGTTTTTT. It translates to CASRIDANTGELFF.

In this sample, this clonotype turned up many times. This chain joins TRBV5-1 and TRBJ1-1; 7 bases line up with TRBD1. The CDR3 has 15 amino acids. The V segment lost 4 bases and the J segment 4 bases; nucleotides outside the gene matches: 10. Looked up from germline, CDR1 is SGHRS and CDR2 is YFSETQ. CDR3 in DNA: TGCGCCAGCAGCAGTATAGGGGGCAGGAGCACTGAAGCTTTCTTT. It yields the protein CASSSIGGRSTEAFF. Using reference TRBV5-1 and TRBJ1-1 for the parts outside the CDR3, the full variable domain is KAGVTQTPRYLIKTRGQQVTLSCSPISGHRSVSWYQQTPGQGLQFLFEYFSETQRNKGNFPGRFSGRQFSNSRSEMNVSTLELGDSALYLCASSSIGGRSTEAFFGQGTRLTVV.

The V gene is TRBV3-1, the J gene TRBJ2-1, with 11 bases lining up with TRBD2. CDR1 is LGHDT and CDR2 is YNNKEL in the germline V gene (reference sequence). The V and J ends lost 4 bases and 0 bases, in that order; junction bases with no gene match: 11. The CDR3 spans 19 residues. The CDR3 region is CASSPGTSGTFFSYNEQFF. The CDR3, as DNA: TGTGCCAGCAGCCCTGGGACTAGCGGAACCTTTTTCTCCTACAATGAGCAGTTCTTC.

This clonotype was detected only a few times. The chain links TRBV11-1 to TRBJ1-2; D not certain. This CDR3 region has 13 residues. V dropped 5 bases and J dropped 3 bases, with 10 bases sitting between them. The germline V gene encodes CDR1 SGHAT and CDR2 FQDESV (reference sequence). The CDR3 DNA reads TGTGCCAGCAGCCCTGACCTGGACTATGGCTACACCTTC. Protein: CASSPDLDYGYTF.

This clonotype was detected ten times or more. This rearrangement joins TRBV6-4 to TRBJ2-1; TRBD2 matches at 10 bases. Germline-derived CDR1 and CDR2 are MRHNA and SNTAGT. The CDR3 runs to 15 residues. The trim removed 6 bases at V and 7 bases at J, leaving 9 bases unmatched. The CDR3 bases are TGTGCCAGCAGAGAGAGAGCGGGGGGGCAGAATGAGCAGTTCTTC. This translates into CASRERAGGQNEQFF.

There are many counts of this clonotype. The chain links TRBV18 to TRBJ1-1, with no clear D. V was trimmed by 3 bases and J by 0 bases, leaving 11 bases between them. CDR1 and CDR2 from the germline V gene are KGHSH and LQKENI. The CDR3 consists of 15 residues. CDR3 protein: CASSPQSAVNTEAFF. The CDR3 nucleotides read TGTGCCAGCTCACCTCAGTCGGCGGTGAACACTGAAGCTTTCTTT.